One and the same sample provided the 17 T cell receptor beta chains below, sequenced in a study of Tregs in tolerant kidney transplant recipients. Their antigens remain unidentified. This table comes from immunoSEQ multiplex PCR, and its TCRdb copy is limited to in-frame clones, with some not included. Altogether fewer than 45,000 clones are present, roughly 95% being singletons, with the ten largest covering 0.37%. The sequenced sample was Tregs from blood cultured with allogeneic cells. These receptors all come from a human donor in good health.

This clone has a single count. The CDR3 loop is CASSLLTSYNEQFF. The CDR3 bases are TGTGCCAGCAGTTTGCTTACTTCCTACAATGAGCAGTTCTTC. This chain uses TRBV5-6 with TRBJ2-1; D remains unclear. V lost 5 bases and J 1 base, leaving 10 bases between the germline ends. The CDR3 covers 14 residues. CDR1 is SGHDT, CDR2 YYEEEE, per germline. The variable domain in full, with the rest retrieved from reference TRBV5-6 and TRBJ2-1, is DAGVTQSPTHLIKTRGQQVTLRCSPKSGHDTVSWYQQALGQGPQFIFQYYEEEERQRGNFPDRFSGHQFPNYSSELNVNALLLGDSALYLCASSLLTSYNEQFFGPGTRLTVL.

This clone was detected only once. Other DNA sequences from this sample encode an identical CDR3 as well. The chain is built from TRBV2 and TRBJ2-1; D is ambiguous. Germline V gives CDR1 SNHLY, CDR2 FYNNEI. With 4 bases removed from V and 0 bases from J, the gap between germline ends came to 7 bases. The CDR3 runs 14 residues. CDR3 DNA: TGTGCCAGCAGTGGTGGCGGCTCCTACAATGAGCAGTTCTTC. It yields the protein CASSGGGSYNEQFF.

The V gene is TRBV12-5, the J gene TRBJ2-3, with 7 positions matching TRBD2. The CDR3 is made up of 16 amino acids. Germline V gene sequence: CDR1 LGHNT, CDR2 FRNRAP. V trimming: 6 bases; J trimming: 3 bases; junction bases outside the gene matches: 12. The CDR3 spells CASGRGAGTATDTQYF. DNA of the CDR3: TGTGCTAGTGGACGTGGAGCGGGGACCGCGACAGATACGCAGTATTTT.

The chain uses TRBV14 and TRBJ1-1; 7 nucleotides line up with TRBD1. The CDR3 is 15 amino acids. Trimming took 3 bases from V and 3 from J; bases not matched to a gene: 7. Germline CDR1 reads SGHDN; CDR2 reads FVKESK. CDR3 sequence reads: CASSHQQGWDTEAFF. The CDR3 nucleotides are TGTGCCAGCAGCCACCAACAGGGGTGGGACACTGAAGCTTTCTTT. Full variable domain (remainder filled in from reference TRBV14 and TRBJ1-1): EAGVTQFPSHSVIEKGQTVTLRCDPISGHDNLYWYRRVMGKEIKFLLHFVKESKQDESGMPNNRFLAERTGGTYSTLKVQPAELEDSGVYFCASSHQQGWDTEAFFGQGTRLTVV.

The CDR3, as DNA: TGTGCCAGCGCCTTCAGGGAGGGCCAATATGGCTACACCTTC. This sequence encodes CASAFREGQYGYTF. The V and J genes are TRBV7-2 and TRBJ1-2; D may be TRBD1 (5 bases). CDR3 size: 14 residues. CDR1 and CDR2 (germline): SGHTA, FQGNSA. The V end was cut by 8 bases, the J end by 5 bases, with 18 bases between.

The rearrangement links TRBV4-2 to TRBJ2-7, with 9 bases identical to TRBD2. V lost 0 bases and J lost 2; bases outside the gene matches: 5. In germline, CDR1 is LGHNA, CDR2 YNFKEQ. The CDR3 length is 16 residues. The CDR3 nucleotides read TGTGCCAGCAGCCAAGATAGCGGGAGATTTCCCTACGAGCAGTACTTC. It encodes CASSQDSGRFPYEQYF.

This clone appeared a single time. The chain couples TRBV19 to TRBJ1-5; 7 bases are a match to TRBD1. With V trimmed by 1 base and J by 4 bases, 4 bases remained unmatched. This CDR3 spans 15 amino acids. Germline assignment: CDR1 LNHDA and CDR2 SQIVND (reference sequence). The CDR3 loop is CASSIVGQENQPQHF. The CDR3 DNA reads TGTGCCAGTAGTATAGTAGGACAGGAGAATCAGCCCCAGCATTTT.

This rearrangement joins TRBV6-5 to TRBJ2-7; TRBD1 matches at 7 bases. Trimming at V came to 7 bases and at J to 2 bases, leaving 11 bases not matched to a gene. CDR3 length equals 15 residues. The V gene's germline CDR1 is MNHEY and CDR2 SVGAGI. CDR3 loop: CASNPDRTHTYEQYF. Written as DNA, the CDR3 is TGTGCCAGCAACCCGGACAGGACCCATACCTACGAGCAGTACTTC.

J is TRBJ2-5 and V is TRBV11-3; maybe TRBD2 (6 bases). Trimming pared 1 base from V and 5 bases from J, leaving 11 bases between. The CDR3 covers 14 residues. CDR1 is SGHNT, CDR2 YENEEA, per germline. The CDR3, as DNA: TGTGCCAGCAGCTTAGGCGGGGAAAGGGAGACCCAGTACTTC. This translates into CASSLGGERETQYF.

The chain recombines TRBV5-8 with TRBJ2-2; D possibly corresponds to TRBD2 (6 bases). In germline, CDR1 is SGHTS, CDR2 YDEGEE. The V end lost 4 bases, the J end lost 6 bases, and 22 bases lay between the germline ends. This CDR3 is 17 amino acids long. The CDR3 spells CASSPGLSYSRPGELFF. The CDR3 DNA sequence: TGTGCCAGCAGCCCAGGACTATCTTACTCCCGGCCCGGGGAGCTGTTTTTT.

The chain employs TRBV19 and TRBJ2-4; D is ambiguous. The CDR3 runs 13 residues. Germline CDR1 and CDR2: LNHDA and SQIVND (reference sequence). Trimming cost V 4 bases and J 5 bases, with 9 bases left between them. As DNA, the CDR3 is TGTGCCAGTAGTAAATCCGCCCAAAACATTCAGTACTTC. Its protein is CASSKSAQNIQYF.

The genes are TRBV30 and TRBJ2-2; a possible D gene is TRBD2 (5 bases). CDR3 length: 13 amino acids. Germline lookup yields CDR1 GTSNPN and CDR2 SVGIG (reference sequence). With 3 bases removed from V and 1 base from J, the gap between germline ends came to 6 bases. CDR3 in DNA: TGTGCCTGGAGGGGGAGGAACACCGGGGAGCTGTTTTTT. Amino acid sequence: CAWRGRNTGELFF.

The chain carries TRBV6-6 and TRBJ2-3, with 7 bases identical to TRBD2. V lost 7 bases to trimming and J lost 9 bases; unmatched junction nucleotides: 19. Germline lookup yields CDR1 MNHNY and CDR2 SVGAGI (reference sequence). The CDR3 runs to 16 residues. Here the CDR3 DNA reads TGTGCCAGCACTATAGCGACTACGCGGGGGTTGAGCACGCAGTATTTT. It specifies CASTIATTRGLSTQYF.

This CDR3 is CAWSPGTSRTGELFF. CDR3 nucleotides: TGTGCCTGGAGTCCCGGGACTAGTCGCACCGGGGAGCTGTTTTTT. The chain recombines TRBV30 with TRBJ2-2, with 8 bases lining up with TRBD2. This CDR3 is 15 amino acids long. Germline values: CDR1 GTSNPN, CDR2 SVGIG (reference sequence). Unmatched junction bases numbered 6, after V lost 2 bases and J lost 4 bases.

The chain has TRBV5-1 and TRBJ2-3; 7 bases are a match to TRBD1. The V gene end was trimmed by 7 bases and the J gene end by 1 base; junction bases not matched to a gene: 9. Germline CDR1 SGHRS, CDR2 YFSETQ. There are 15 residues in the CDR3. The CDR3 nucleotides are TGCGCCAGCGGAATCAACAGGGGTGGCACAGATACGCAGTATTTT. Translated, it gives CASGINRGGTDTQYF.

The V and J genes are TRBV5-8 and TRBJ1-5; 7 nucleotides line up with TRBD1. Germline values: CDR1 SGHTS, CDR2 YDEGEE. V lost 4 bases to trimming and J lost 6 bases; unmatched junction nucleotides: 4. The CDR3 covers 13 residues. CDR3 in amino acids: CASSQNRGQPQHF. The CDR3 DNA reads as TGTGCCAGCAGCCAAAACAGGGGTCAGCCCCAGCATTTT.

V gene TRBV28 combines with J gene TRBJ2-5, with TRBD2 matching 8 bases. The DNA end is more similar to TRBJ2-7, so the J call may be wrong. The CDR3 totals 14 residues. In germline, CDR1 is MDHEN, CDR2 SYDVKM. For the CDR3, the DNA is TGTGCCAGCAGTTTACACGGGGGGGACTACGAGCAGTACTTC. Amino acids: CASSLHGGDYEQYF.